The clone carrying this T cell receptor beta chain was found a few times. Its specificity is unknown. TCRdb reanalysed the RT-PCR reads using MiXCR and keeps one entry per CDR3 protein. The sample holds 500,000 to 600,000 distinct CDR3 sequences, about an eighth seen once. The data were taken from a study of response to subunit inactivated influenza vaccine. The trim removed 7 bases at V and 7 bases at J, leaving 13 bases unmatched. Germline loops: CDR1 SGHTA, CDR2 FQGNSA. This CDR3 is 15 amino acids long. The study, taken as a whole, reports: T cells newly recruited by each seasonal influenza vaccination are few, the authors suggested.

The origin of this receptor is a man aged 45 to 65 who received an inactivated influenza vaccine. Sequencing was performed on PBMCs from blood, taken more than 35 days after vaccination. The J gene is TRBJ2-1, the V gene TRBV7-2; 7 bases map to TRBD2. This chain's CDR3 is CASNRRPGGINEQFF. CDR3 nucleotides: TGTGCCAGCAACCGAAGACCGGGAGGAATAAATGAGCAGTTCTTC.